The next 24 T cell receptor beta chains were all read from a single sample in a study of T cell responses to AZD1222 COVID-19 vaccine. The method was immunoSEQ multiplex PCR; TCRdb's version includes in-frame clones alone and lacks a portion of them. The sample has 100,000 to 120,000 clones; just under 95% are singletons. The sequencing here drew on peripheral blood, taken on day 0 of AZD1222 vaccination. All receptors derive from an adult in good health.

The V gene is TRBV18, the J gene TRBJ1-5; TRBD1 aligns across 8 bases. V lost 6 bases, J lost 9 bases, and 10 bases stayed unmatched. CDR3 length: 14 amino acids. Germline assignment: CDR1 KGHSH and CDR2 LQKENI. The CDR3 nucleotides are TGTGCCAGCTCGCCCGGGACAGGATCTTGGCCCCAGCATTTT. It translates to CASSPGTGSWPQHF.

This chain's CDR3 is CASSVNQETQYF. Here the CDR3 DNA reads TGTGCCAGCAGCGTAAACCAAGAGACCCAGTACTTC. The V gene is TRBV9, the J gene TRBJ2-5; D uncertain. The CDR3 contains 12 residues. Per germline, CDR1 SGDLS and CDR2 YYNGEE. V was clipped by 1 base and J by 0 bases, with 1 base between them.

The CDR3 DNA is TGTGCCAGCAATTTTCGTAGGGACAGGGCGTTACAAGAGACCCAGTACTTC. Protein sequence: CASNFRRDRALQETQYF. The chain has TRBV2 and TRBJ2-5; TRBD1 matches 9 bases. The germline V gene has CDR1 SNHLY and CDR2 FYNNEI. V lost 7 bases, J lost 2 bases, and 14 bases stayed unmatched. This CDR3 has 17 residues.

The rearrangement uses TRBV18 and TRBJ1-3; maybe TRBD1 (5 bases). The germline CDR1 and CDR2 sequences are KGHSH and LQKENI. Trimming left V 3 bases short and J 2 bases short, with 14 bases between. This CDR3 comprises 16 residues. CDR3 DNA: TGTGCCAGCTCACCCAGGGACGGCGGCCCTGGAAACACCATATATTTT. It translates to CASSPRDGGPGNTIYF.

The V and J genes are TRBV30 and TRBJ2-1, with 13 bases fitting TRBD2. CDR1 and CDR2 from the germline V gene are GTSNPN and SVGIG (reference sequence). The CDR3 is made up of 16 amino acids. Germline trimming cut 3 bases from V and 5 bases from J; bases unmatched to any gene: 7. Here the CDR3 DNA reads TGTGCCTGGAGCGGCGGGACTAGCGGGGCGGACAATGAGCAGTTCTTC. Residues: CAWSGGTSGADNEQFF.

The V and J genes are TRBV27 and TRBJ1-2, with D hard to call. Germline assignment: CDR1 MNHEY and CDR2 SMNVEV (reference sequence). Between the trimmed V and J ends, which lost 9 bases and 2 bases, there was a span of 10 bases. The CDR3 sequence is 12 residues long. The CDR3 sequence is CASGLGNYGYTF. CDR3 in DNA: TGTGCCAGTGGTCTAGGGAACTATGGCTACACCTTC.

The chain couples TRBV9 to TRBJ2-3; the match to TRBD1 covers 12 bases. CDR3 length equals 16 residues. V lost 3 bases to trimming and J lost 6 bases; unmatched junction nucleotides: 8. Germline lookup yields CDR1 SGDLS and CDR2 YYNGEE. Written as DNA, the CDR3 is TGTGCCAGCAGCGCGACCGGGACAGGGGGCTGGGATACGCAGTATTTT. This encodes CASSATGTGGWDTQYF.

This clone was seen a few times. CDR3 coding DNA: TGTGCCACCAGCAGGGCCTACGGGGGGGCGGGGGAGCAGTACTTC. Its protein product is CATSRAYGGAGEQYF. The V call is TRBV15, the J call TRBJ2-7; 8 nucleotides match TRBD2. J lost 7 bases, V lost 3 bases, and 11 bases had no gene match. The CDR3 loop spans 15 amino acids. Germline CDR1 is LNHNV and CDR2 is YYDKDF (reference sequence).

This sequence joins TRBV2 and TRBJ1-1; no reliable D call. The germline CDR1 and CDR2 sequences are SNHLY and FYNNEI. The CDR3 spans 16 residues. Trimming took off 2 bases at V and 5 bases at J, with 18 bases between the two ends. CDR3 loop: CASSELRWNAGTEAFF. The CDR3 coding sequence is TGTGCCAGCAGTGAATTGAGGTGGAACGCGGGGACTGAAGCTTTCTTT.

V is TRBV7-8 and J is TRBJ2-2; D call uncertain. The CDR3 length is 12 residues. Germline V CDR1 and CDR2: SGHVS, FQNEAQ. V was cut by 5 bases and J by 5 bases, with 6 bases left in between. The CDR3 sequence is CASSLPTGELFF. CDR3 bases: TGTGCCAGCAGCCTCCCGACCGGGGAGCTGTTTTTT.

V and J are TRBV18 and TRBJ2-1; the D is unclear. This CDR3 contains 15 residues. The germline gives CDR1 KGHSH, CDR2 LQKENI. With 0 bases removed from V and 0 bases from J, the gap between germline ends came to 6 bases. CDR3 sequence reads: CASSPPSSSYNEQFF. The DNA for the CDR3 is TGTGCCAGCTCACCACCCTCGAGCTCCTACAATGAGCAGTTCTTC.

The chain uses TRBV5-1 and TRBJ2-5; D unresolved. The CDR3 totals 15 residues. The germline V gene encodes CDR1 SGHRS and CDR2 YFSETQ. V was trimmed by 4 bases and J by 5 bases, leaving 18 bases between them. CDR3 in amino acids: CASSPEVSGVETQYF. The CDR3 DNA reads as TGCGCCAGCAGCCCTGAGGTTTCTGGAGTGGAGACCCAGTACTTC.

DNA of the CDR3: TGTGCCAGCAGCTCTCAGGGGGGTAACTATGGCTACACCTTC. Translation gives CASSSQGGNYGYTF. The rearrangement uses TRBV3-1 (or the pseudogene TRBV3-2) and TRBJ1-2, with 7 bases fitting TRBD1. This CDR3 is built from 14 residues. The germline gives CDR1 LGHDT, CDR2 YNNKEL (reference sequence). V was pared by 5 bases and J by 1 base, with 4 bases of the junction left unmatched.

The chain couples TRBV5-1 to TRBJ1-6; 8 bases map to TRBD1. Germline V gene data show CDR1 as SGHRS and CDR2 as YFSETQ. The CDR3 totals 16 residues. V lost 0 bases, J lost 7 bases, and 6 bases stayed unmatched. This chain's CDR3 is CASSLETGVWNSPLHF. CDR3 nucleotides: TGCGCCAGCAGCTTGGAGACAGGGGTTTGGAATTCACCCCTCCACTTT.

This chain links TRBV28 with TRBJ1-4; a weak D match, TRBD1 (6 bases). Trimming cost V 2 bases and J 8 bases, with 12 bases left between them. Germline values: CDR1 MDHEN, CDR2 SYDVKM. CDR3 size: 14 residues. The CDR3, as DNA: TGTGCCAGCAGTTTAACAGGGTTTAACGAAAAACTGTTTTTT. It translates to CASSLTGFNEKLFF.

The CDR3 sequence: CASSLKSDEQFF. The DNA of the CDR3 is TGCGCCAGCAGCTTGAAAAGCGATGAGCAGTTCTTC. J is TRBJ2-1 and V is TRBV5-1; D unresolved. Per the germline V gene, CDR1 is SGHRS and CDR2 is YFSETQ. Trimming cost V 1 base and J 8 bases, with 7 bases left between them. The length of the CDR3 is 12 residues.

CDR3 sequence: CASSHLTERSPLHF. CDR3 DNA: TGTGCCAGCAGCCATCTGACAGAACGATCACCCCTCCACTTT. The V gene is TRBV3-1 (or the pseudogene TRBV3-2), the J gene TRBJ1-6; TRBD1 might be the D (5 bases). In germline, CDR1 is LGHDT, CDR2 YNNKEL (reference sequence). V gave up 3 bases and J gave up 10 bases, with 13 bases separating them. The CDR3 loop spans 14 amino acids.

The chain uses TRBV6-5 and TRBJ1-2; D unclear. V was pared by 0 bases and J by 6 bases, with 11 bases between. Germline loops: CDR1 MNHEY, CDR2 SVGAGI. CDR3 length: 14 residues. The CDR3 nucleotides are TGTGCCAGCAGTTACTCAACTTTAAGGAATGGCTACACCTTC. It is translated as CASSYSTLRNGYTF.

This chain connects TRBV7-2 to TRBJ1-2, with D maybe TRBD1 (5 bases). CDR1 SGHTA and CDR2 FQGNSA come from the germline V gene. Trimming left V 7 bases short and J 3 bases short, with 18 bases between. The CDR3 is 15 amino acids. The CDR3 reads CASKTLTAGDYGYTF. For the CDR3, the DNA is TGTGCCAGCAAAACGTTGACAGCGGGGGACTATGGCTACACCTTC.

CDR3 in amino acids: CASSQDGQNYGYTF. CDR3 sequence (DNA): TGCGCCAGCAGCCAAGATGGACAGAACTATGGCTACACCTTC. The genes are TRBV4-1 and TRBJ1-2; D perhaps matches TRBD1 (6 bases). The CDR3 is 14 residues long. In germline, CDR1 is MGHRA, CDR2 YSYEKL. Trimming shortened V by 0 bases and J by 2 bases, and 7 bases separated the two germline ends.

As regards this clone: The sample contains more than one DNA sequence encoding this CDR3. This chain uses TRBV5-1 with TRBJ1-1; the D is unclear. V lost 0 bases and J 1 base, leaving 4 bases between the germline ends. Germline assignment: CDR1 SGHRS and CDR2 YFSETQ. CDR3 length: 13 residues. The CDR3 DNA reads as TGCGCCAGCAGCTTGGGAGGGAACACTGAAGCTTTCTTT. Encoded protein: CASSLGGNTEAFF.

The chain employs TRBV29-1 and TRBJ2-5; 7 nucleotides align to TRBD1. The length of the CDR3 is 16 residues. V dropped 3 bases and J dropped 0; count of bases not matched to a gene: 10. The germline V gene encodes CDR1 SQVTM and CDR2 ANQGSEA. This CDR3 is CSVEKNFGTDQETQYF. The CDR3 nucleotides are TGCAGCGTTGAGAAAAACTTCGGGACAGACCAAGAGACCCAGTACTTC. Looking up the rest from reference TRBV29-1 and TRBJ2-5 gives the full variable domain: SAVISQKPSRDICQRGTSLTIQCQVDSQVTMMFWYRQQPGQSLTLIATANQGSEATYESGFVIDKFPISRPNLTFSTLTVSNMSPEDSSIYLCSVEKNFGTDQETQYFGPGTRLLVL.

The V and J genes are TRBV2 and TRBJ1-6, with 7 bases matching TRBD1. The CDR3 has 15 residues. Trimming cost V 6 bases and J 7 bases; bases outside gene matches: 9. Germline V gene sequence: CDR1 SNHLY, CDR2 FYNNEI. CDR3 region: CASRPEQGKNSPLHF. The CDR3, as DNA: TGTGCCAGCAGACCAGAACAGGGGAAAAATTCACCCCTCCACTTT.

The chain is built from TRBV9 and TRBJ1-1, with a tentative D call TRBD1 (5 bases). V was cut by 3 bases and J by 0 bases, with 6 bases left in between. Germline CDR1 and CDR2: SGDLS and YYNGEE. The CDR3 is 13 residues long. CDR3 region: CASSAGMNTEAFF. In DNA form, the CDR3 reads TGTGCCAGCAGCGCAGGGATGAACACTGAAGCTTTCTTT.